This is a list of T cell receptor beta chains from one sample in a study of PD-1 blockade in classical Hodgkin lymphoma. Generated by immunoSEQ multiplex PCR, the TCRdb table keeps only in-frame clones and is missing some. The repertoire holds around 19,000 clones, with 75% to 85% as singletons. Material: peripheral blood mononuclear cells (PBMCs), obtained at baseline. These receptors were obtained from a human donor with classical Hodgkin lymphoma. Each CDR3 is given with its conserved first and last residue. A D gene is named only where the DNA matches it firmly. Clone size, where shown, is once, few, many, or a class for clones that have expanded.

abundance: -
j_gene: TRBJ1-2
v_gene: TRBV5-1
d_gene: TRBD1
CDR3aa: CASSIGTEYGYTF
CDR3nt: TGCGCCAGCAGCATTGGGACAGAGTATGGCTACACCTTC

abundance: few
j_gene: TRBJ1-1
v_gene: TRBV15
d_gene: -
CDR3aa: CATSREANTEAFF
CDR3nt: TGTGCCACCAGCAGAGAGGCGAACACTGAAGCTTTCTTT

abundance: -
j_gene: TRBJ2-2
v_gene: TRBV7-2
d_gene: -
CDR3aa: CASSTSGPNTGELFF
CDR3nt: TGTGCCAGCAGCACCTCAGGACCCAACACCGGGGAGCTGTTTTTT

abundance: -
j_gene: TRBJ2-6
v_gene: TRBV5-8
d_gene: -
CDR3aa: CASSPDSYHSGANVLTF
CDR3nt: TGTGCCAGCAGCCCCGACAGCTATCACTCTGGGGCCAACGTCCTGACTTTC

abundance: -
j_gene: TRBJ2-2
v_gene: TRBV4-1
d_gene: -
CDR3aa: CASSHPTGINTGELFF
CDR3nt: TGCGCCAGCAGCCATCCAACGGGGATAAACACCGGGGAGCTGTTTTTT

abundance: -
j_gene: TRBJ2-1
v_gene: TRBV9
d_gene: -
CDR3aa: CASSPRVARTYNEQFF
CDR3nt: TGTGCCAGCAGCCCCCGCGTAGCGCGGACCTACAATGAGCAGTTCTTC

abundance: -
j_gene: TRBJ1-4
v_gene: TRBV28
d_gene: TRBD1
CDR3aa: CASSFEGAGGEKLFF
CDR3nt: TGTGCCAGCAGTTTCGAGGGGGCAGGCGGTGAAAAACTGTTTTTT

abundance: few
j_gene: TRBJ1-1
v_gene: TRBV27
d_gene: -
CDR3aa: CASSPIPGTEAFF
CDR3nt: TGTGCCAGCAGCCCTATCCCGGGCACTGAAGCTTTCTTT

abundance: -
j_gene: TRBJ2-7
v_gene: TRBV5-6
d_gene: -
CDR3aa: CASSLTAGTYEQYF
CDR3nt: TGTGCCAGCAGCTTGACGGCGGGGACTTACGAGCAGTACTTC

abundance: -
j_gene: TRBJ2-7
v_gene: TRBV6-5
d_gene: -
CDR3aa: CASSYSSRDFSYEQYF
CDR3nt: TGTGCCAGCAGTTACTCTTCCCGGGACTTCTCCTACGAGCAGTACTTC

abundance: few
j_gene: TRBJ2-6
v_gene: TRBV2
d_gene: -
CDR3aa: CASSRGGPGANVLTF
CDR3nt: TGTGCCAGCAGTCGCGGGGGCCCTGGGGCCAACGTCCTGACTTTC

abundance: -
j_gene: TRBJ2-1
v_gene: TRBV18
d_gene: -
CDR3aa: CASWGGGSRNEQFF
CDR3nt: TGTGCCAGCTGGGGCGGGGGCTCCCGCAATGAGCAGTTCTTC

abundance: once
j_gene: TRBJ2-5
v_gene: TRBV5-6
d_gene: TRBD2
CDR3aa: CASSLGGRVQETQYF
CDR3nt: TGTGCCAGCAGCTTGGGCGGGAGGGTCCAAGAGACCCAGTACTTC

abundance: -
j_gene: TRBJ2-2
v_gene: TRBV18
d_gene: TRBD2
CDR3aa: CASSLQTSGTNTGELFF
CDR3nt: TGTGCCAGCTCACTCCAGACTAGCGGGACAAACACCGGGGAGCTGTTTTTT

abundance: -
j_gene: TRBJ2-7
v_gene: TRBV18
d_gene: -
CDR3aa: CASSAPMGRLYEQYF
CDR3nt: TGTGCCAGCTCAGCGCCAATGGGGCGGCTGTACGAGCAGTACTTC

abundance: -
j_gene: TRBJ1-4
v_gene: TRBV19
d_gene: TRBD1
CDR3aa: CASSSPQGAKVANEKLFF
CDR3nt: TGTGCCAGTAGTAGCCCACAGGGGGCTAAAGTGGCTAATGAAAAACTGTTTTTT

abundance: -
j_gene: TRBJ2-7
v_gene: TRBV7-9
d_gene: TRBD2
CDR3aa: CASSLKREGHEQYF
CDR3nt: TGTGCCAGCAGCTTAAAGCGGGAGGGCCACGAGCAGTACTTC

abundance: -
j_gene: TRBJ2-3
v_gene: TRBV27
d_gene: -
CDR3aa: CASSLSTSTASDTQYF
CDR3nt: TGTGCCAGCAGTTTATCAACCTCCACCGCGTCGGATACGCAGTATTTT

abundance: -
j_gene: TRBJ2-2
v_gene: TRBV11-1
d_gene: TRBD2
CDR3aa: CASSPRRGTGELFF
CDR3nt: TGTGCCAGCAGCCCACGGCGGGGGACCGGGGAGCTGTTTTTT

abundance: few
j_gene: TRBJ2-1
v_gene: TRBV11-2
d_gene: TRBD2
CDR3aa: CASSSYPSGGAEEQFF
CDR3nt: TGTGCCAGCAGCTCCTATCCTAGCGGGGGGGCCGAAGAGCAGTTCTTC

abundance: -
j_gene: TRBJ2-1
v_gene: TRBV18
d_gene: -
CDR3aa: CASSPRPNEQFF
CDR3nt: TGTGCCAGCTCACCACGTCCCAATGAGCAGTTCTTC

abundance: -
j_gene: TRBJ1-6
v_gene: TRBV5-1
d_gene: TRBD1
CDR3aa: CASSGGTGGLSPLHF
CDR3nt: TGCGCCAGCAGCGGAGGGACAGGGGGCTTGTCACCCCTCCACTTT

abundance: few
j_gene: TRBJ2-3
v_gene: TRBV5-1
d_gene: -
CDR3aa: CASSLRGTDTQYF
CDR3nt: TGCGCCAGCAGCTTGCGGGGGACAGATACGCAGTATTTT

abundance: few
j_gene: TRBJ2-2
v_gene: TRBV5-1
d_gene: -
CDR3aa: CASGSGVNTGELFF
CDR3nt: TGCGCCAGCGGCTCAGGGGTGAACACCGGGGAGCTGTTTTTT

abundance: -
j_gene: TRBJ1-1
v_gene: TRBV5-1
d_gene: -
CDR3aa: CASSLDLGEAFF
CDR3nt: TGCGCCAGCAGCTTAGACTTAGGGGAAGCTTTCTTT

abundance: -
j_gene: TRBJ2-2
v_gene: TRBV7-9
d_gene: TRBD1
CDR3aa: CASSSPGTGGRRELFF
CDR3nt: TGTGCCAGCAGCTCGCCCGGGACAGGGGGCCGGCGGGAGCTGTTTTTT

abundance: -
j_gene: TRBJ1-2
v_gene: TRBV19
d_gene: -
CDR3aa: CASSIGTPRDYGYTF
CDR3nt: TGTGCCAGTAGTATCGGGACGCCGCGGGACTATGGCTACACCTTC

abundance: -
j_gene: TRBJ1-1
v_gene: TRBV9
d_gene: TRBD1
CDR3aa: CASSVGQGSTEAFF
CDR3nt: TGTGCCAGCAGCGTCGGACAGGGGAGCACTGAAGCTTTCTTT